This passage covers 2 T cell receptor beta chains from one sample sequenced in a study of T cells after yellow fever vaccination. One entry per CDR3 protein results from TCRdb running MiXCR on the 5' RACE reads. The table records under 350,000 distinct CDR3 sequences, 4.1% of them present only once. Sequenced material: PBMCs, taken 5 days after the yellow fever booster vaccination. Receptor source: a man between 18 and 35 years old who received the YFV17D yellow fever vaccine.

This clonotype was detected many times. The rearrangement joins TRBV3-1 to TRBJ2-1; D uncertain. The V end was cut by 0 bases, the J end by 1 base, with 16 bases between. The CDR3 covers 18 residues. From germline, CDR1 is LGHDT and CDR2 YNNKEL (reference sequence). CDR3 region: CASSQESMAVGSYNEQFF. CDR3 nucleotide sequence: TGTGCCAGCAGCCAAGAGTCAATGGCGGTCGGATCCTACAATGAGCAGTTCTTC.

This clonotype was observed at least ten times. J is TRBJ2-1 and V is TRBV12-3 or TRBV12-4, with D perhaps TRBD1 or TRBD2 (6 bases each). The CDR3 has 13 amino acids. V was shortened by 3 bases and J by 8 bases, with 11 bases between the two germline ends. The DNA for the CDR3 is TGTGCCAGCAGTTTTACGAGGGGGGATGAGCAGTTCTTC. Its protein product is CASSFTRGDEQFF.